Only a few counts were recorded for the clone carrying this T cell receptor (beta chain). The record originates from a study of blood T cells in healthy people across ages. CDR3 length: 17 residues. Trimming at V came to 6 bases and at J to 5 bases, leaving 11 bases not matched to a gene. In germline, CDR1 is MNHNY, CDR2 SVGAGI (reference sequence). Using a J-beta primer mix together with a sample-barcoded 5' primer, a second PCR was run for roughly 6 to 11 cycles. TCRdb re-analysed the 5' RACE reads in MiXCR, keeping a single row per CDR3 protein. The sample has some 800,000 distinct CDR3 sequences, around 25% seen once; the top ten hold approximately 3.7%. The sample was also reused in another study, on T cells of mothers and their children. That paper states: Thymic selection molds TCR recombination output in much the same way for related pairs as for unrelated pairs.

The genes are TRBV6-6 and TRBJ2-2, with 11 nucleotides matching TRBD2. Sequencing used blood. The sequence was obtained from a boy aged 5-17 years in good health. CDR3 sequence: CASSRLSGGAGTGELFF. CDR3 bases: TGTGCCAGCAGCCGTCTTAGCGGGGGGGCTGGTACCGGGGAGCTGTTTTTT.